This entry is about one T cell receptor (beta chain). The V gene's germline CDR1 is KGHSH and CDR2 LQKENI. This CDR3 contains 16 residues. J lost 5 bases, V lost 3 bases, and 7 bases had no gene match. This entry is derived from a study of control samples from healthy donors and cancer patients. Sequenced by immunoSEQ multiplex PCR; TCRdb stores in-frame clones only, minus some. The sample has fewer than 200,000 clones, around 94% seen once. This sequence was found in a man in his 60s with colorectal cancer. The sample taken for sequencing was PBMCs. This sequence joins TRBV18 and TRBJ2-1; 10 bases are a match to TRBD1. The CDR3 loop reads CASSPPGQGNHNEQFF. The CDR3 nucleotides read TGTGCCAGCTCACCCCCGGGACAGGGGAACCACAATGAGCAGTTCTTC. Filled out from reference TRBV18 and TRBJ2-1, the complete variable domain reads NAGVMQNPRHLVRRRGQEARLRCSPMKGHSHVYWYRQLPEEGLKFMVYLQKENIIDESGMPKERFSAEFPKEGPSILRIQQVVRGDSAAYFCASSPPGQGNHNEQFFGPGTRLTVL.